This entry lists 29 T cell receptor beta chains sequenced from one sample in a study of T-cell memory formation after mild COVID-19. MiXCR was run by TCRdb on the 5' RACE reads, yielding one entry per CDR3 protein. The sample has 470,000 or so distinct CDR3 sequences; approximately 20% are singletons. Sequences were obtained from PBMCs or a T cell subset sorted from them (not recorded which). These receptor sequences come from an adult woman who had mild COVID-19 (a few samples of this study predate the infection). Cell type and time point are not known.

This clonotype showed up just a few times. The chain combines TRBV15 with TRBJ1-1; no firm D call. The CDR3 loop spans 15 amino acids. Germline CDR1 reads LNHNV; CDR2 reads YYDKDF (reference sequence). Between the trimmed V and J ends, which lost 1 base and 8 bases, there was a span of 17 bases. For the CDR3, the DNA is TGTGCCACCAGCAGAGCGGGTCCGGGTGGGCTGGAAGCTTTCTTT. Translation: CATSRAGPGGLEAFF. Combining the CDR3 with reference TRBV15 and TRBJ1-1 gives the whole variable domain DAMVIQNPRYQVTQFGKPVTLSCSQTLNHNVMYWYQQKSSQAPKLLFHYYDKDFNNEADTPDNFQSRRPNTSFCFLDIRSPGLGDTAMYLCATSRAGPGGLEAFFGQGTRLTVV.

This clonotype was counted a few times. CDR3 amino acids: CSARTGASGTEAFF. The CDR3 DNA reads as TGCAGTGCTAGGACAGGGGCCTCCGGCACTGAAGCTTTCTTT. The rearrangement joins TRBV20-1 to TRBJ1-1, with 8 bases that match TRBD1. Germline assignment: CDR1 DFQATT and CDR2 SNEGSKA (reference sequence). V trimming: 3 bases; J trimming: 4 bases; junction bases outside the gene matches: 7. This CDR3 spans 14 amino acids.

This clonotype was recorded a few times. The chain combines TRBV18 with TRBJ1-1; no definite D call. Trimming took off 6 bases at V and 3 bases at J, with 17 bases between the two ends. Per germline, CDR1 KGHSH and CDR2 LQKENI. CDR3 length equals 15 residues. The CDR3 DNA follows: TGTGCCAGCTCCCCTTTCGATGTCACTTACACTGAAGCTTTCTTT. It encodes CASSPFDVTYTEAFF.

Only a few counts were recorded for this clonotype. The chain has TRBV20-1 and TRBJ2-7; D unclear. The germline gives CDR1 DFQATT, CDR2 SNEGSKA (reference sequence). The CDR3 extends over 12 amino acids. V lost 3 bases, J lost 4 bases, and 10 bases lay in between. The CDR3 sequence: CSARGRFYEQYF. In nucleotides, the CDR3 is TGCAGTGCTAGGGGCCGGTTTTACGAGCAGTACTTC.

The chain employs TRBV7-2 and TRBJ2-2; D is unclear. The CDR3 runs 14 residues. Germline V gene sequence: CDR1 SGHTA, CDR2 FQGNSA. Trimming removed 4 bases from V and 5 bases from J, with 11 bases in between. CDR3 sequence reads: CASSYYEMTGELFF. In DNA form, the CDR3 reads TGTGCCAGCAGCTACTACGAGATGACCGGGGAGCTGTTTTTT.

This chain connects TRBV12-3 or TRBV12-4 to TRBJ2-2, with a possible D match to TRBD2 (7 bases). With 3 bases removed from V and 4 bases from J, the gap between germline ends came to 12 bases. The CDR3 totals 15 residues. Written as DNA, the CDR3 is TGTGCCAGCAGTTTCAGGGGCGGGGGCACCGGGGAGCTGTTTTTT. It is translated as CASSFRGGGTGELFF.

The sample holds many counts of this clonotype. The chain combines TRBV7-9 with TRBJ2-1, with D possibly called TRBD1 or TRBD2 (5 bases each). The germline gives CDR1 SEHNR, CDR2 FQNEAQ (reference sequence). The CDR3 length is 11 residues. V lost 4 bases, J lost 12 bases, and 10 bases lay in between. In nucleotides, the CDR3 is TGTGCCAGCAGCTCCACAGGAGGGCAGTTCTTC. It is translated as CASSSTGGQFF.

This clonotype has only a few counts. In nucleotides, the CDR3 is TGTGCCAGCAGTGATTCCTTGGGGGGGAATAGCAATCAGCCCCAGCATTTT. Amino acids: CASSDSLGGNSNQPQHF. V and J are TRBV25-1 and TRBJ1-5; D is perhaps TRBD1 (5 bases). This CDR3 region has 17 residues. Trimming took 3 bases from V and 0 from J, leaving 15 bases between them. The V gene's germline CDR1 is MGHDK and CDR2 SYGVNS.

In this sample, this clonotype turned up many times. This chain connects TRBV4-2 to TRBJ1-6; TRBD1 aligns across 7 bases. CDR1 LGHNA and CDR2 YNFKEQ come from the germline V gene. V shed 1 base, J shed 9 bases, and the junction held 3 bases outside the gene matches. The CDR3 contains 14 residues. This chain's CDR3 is CASSQGDRVSPLHF. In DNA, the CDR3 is TGTGCCAGCAGCCAAGGGGACAGAGTTTCACCCCTCCACTTT.

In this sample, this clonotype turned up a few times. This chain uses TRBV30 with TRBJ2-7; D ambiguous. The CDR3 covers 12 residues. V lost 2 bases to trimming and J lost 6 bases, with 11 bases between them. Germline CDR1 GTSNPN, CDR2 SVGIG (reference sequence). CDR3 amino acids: CAWSSSVGEQYF. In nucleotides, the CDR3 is TGTGCCTGGAGTTCCTCAGTGGGCGAGCAGTACTTC. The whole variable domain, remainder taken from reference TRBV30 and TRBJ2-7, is SQTIHQWPATLVQPVGSPLSLECTVEGTSNPNLYWYRQAAGRGLQLLFYSVGIGQISSEVPQNLSASRPQDRQFILSSKKLLLSDSGFYLCAWSSSVGEQYFGPGTRLTVT.

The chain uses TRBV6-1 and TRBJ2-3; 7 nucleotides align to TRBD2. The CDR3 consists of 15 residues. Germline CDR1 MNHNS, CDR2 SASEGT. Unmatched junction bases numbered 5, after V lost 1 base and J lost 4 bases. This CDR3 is CASSEGGRGSDTQYF. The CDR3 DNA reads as TGTGCCAGCAGTGAAGGGGGGAGGGGCTCAGATACGCAGTATTTT.

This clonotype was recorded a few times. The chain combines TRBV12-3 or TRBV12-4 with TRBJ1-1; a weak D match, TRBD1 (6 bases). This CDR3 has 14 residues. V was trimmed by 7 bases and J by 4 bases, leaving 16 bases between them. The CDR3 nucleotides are TGTGCCAGCACCCTTACAGGGCTGAGCACTGAAGCTTTCTTT. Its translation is CASTLTGLSTEAFF.

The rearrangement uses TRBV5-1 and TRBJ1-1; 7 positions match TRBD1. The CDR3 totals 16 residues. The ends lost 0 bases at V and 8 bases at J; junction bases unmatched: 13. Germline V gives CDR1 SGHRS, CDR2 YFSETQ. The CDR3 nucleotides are TGCGCCAGCAGCTTGGATGTAGGACAGGCAAACCTCGAAGCTTTCTTT. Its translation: CASSLDVGQANLEAFF.

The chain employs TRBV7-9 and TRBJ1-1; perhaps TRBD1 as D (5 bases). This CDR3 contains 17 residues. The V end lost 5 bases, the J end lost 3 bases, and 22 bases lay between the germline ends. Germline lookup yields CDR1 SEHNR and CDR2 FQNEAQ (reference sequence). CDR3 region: CASSPPFGGGIYTEAFF. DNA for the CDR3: TGTGCCAGCAGCCCCCCTTTTGGCGGGGGAATATACACTGAAGCTTTCTTT.

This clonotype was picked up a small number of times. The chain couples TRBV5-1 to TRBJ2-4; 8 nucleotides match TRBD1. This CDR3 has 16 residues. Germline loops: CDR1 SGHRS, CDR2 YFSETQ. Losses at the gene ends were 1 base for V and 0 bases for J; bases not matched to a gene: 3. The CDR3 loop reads CASSLQGQVAKNIQYF. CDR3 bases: TGCGCCAGCAGCTTGCAGGGACAGGTAGCCAAAAACATTCAGTACTTC. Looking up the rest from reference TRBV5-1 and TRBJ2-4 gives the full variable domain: KAGVTQTPRYLIKTRGQQVTLSCSPISGHRSVSWYQQTPGQGLQFLFEYFSETQRNKGNFPGRFSGRQFSNSRSEMNVSTLELGDSALYLCASSLQGQVAKNIQYFGAGTRLSVL.

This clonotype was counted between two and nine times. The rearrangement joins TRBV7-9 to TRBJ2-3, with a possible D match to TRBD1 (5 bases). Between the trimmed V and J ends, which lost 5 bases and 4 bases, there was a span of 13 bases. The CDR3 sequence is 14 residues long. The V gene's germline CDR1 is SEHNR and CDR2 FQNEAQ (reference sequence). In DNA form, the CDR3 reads TGTGCCAGCAGCCTTCAGGGCGGCGCAGATACGCAGTATTTT. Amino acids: CASSLQGGADTQYF.

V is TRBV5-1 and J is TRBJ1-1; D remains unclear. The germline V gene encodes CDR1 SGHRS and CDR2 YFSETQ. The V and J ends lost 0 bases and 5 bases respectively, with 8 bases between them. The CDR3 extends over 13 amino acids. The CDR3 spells CASSLDRRTEAFF. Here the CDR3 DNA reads TGCGCCAGCAGCTTGGATCGAAGGACTGAAGCTTTCTTT.

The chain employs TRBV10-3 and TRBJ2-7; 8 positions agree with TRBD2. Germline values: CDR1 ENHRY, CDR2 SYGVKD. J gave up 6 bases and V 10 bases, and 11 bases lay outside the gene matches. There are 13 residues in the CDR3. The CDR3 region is CATQGAGGSEQYF. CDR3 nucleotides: TGTGCCACCCAAGGGGCGGGAGGTTCCGAGCAGTACTTC.

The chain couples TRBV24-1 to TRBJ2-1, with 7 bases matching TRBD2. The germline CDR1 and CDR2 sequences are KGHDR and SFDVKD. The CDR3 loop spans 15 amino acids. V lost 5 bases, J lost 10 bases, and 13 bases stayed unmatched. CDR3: CATSGRGRGVGEQFF. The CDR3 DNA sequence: TGTGCCACCAGTGGCCGAGGTCGGGGGGTAGGAGAGCAGTTCTTC.

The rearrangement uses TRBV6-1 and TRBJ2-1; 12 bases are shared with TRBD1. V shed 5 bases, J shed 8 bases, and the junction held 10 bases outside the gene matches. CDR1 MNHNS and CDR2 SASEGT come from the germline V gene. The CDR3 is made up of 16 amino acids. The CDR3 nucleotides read TGTGCCAGCAGTCCCCGGGACAGGGGGCAGGAGGATGAGCAGTTCTTC. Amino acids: CASSPRDRGQEDEQFF.

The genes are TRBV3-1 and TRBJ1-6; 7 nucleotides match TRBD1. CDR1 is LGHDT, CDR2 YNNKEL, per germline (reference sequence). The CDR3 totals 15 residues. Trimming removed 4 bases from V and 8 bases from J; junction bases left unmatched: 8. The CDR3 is CASSPGTVPYSPLHF. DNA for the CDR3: TGTGCCAGCAGCCCCGGGACAGTTCCTTATTCACCCCTCCACTTT.

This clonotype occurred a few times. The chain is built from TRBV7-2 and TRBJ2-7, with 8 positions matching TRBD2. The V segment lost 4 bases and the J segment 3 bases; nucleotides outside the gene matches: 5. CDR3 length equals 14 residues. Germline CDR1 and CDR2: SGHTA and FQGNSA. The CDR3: CASSYSSGYYEQYF. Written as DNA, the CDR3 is TGTGCCAGCAGCTACTCTAGCGGGTACTACGAGCAGTACTTC.

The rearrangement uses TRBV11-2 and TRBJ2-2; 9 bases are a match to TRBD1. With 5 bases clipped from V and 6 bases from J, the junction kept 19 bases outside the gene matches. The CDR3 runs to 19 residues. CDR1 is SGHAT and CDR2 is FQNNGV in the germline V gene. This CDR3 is CASSRLGTGLLGRPGELFF. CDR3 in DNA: TGTGCCAGCAGCCGGTTGGGGACAGGGTTGTTGGGACGGCCCGGGGAGCTGTTTTTT.

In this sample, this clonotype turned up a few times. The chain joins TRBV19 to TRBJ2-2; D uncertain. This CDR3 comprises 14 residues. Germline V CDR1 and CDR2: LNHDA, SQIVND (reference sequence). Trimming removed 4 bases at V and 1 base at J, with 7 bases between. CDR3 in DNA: TGTGCCAGTAGTACCTTCGAGAACACCGGGGAGCTGTTTTTT. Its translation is CASSTFENTGELFF.

The CDR3 region has the DNA TGTGCCAGCGGAAGGCTAAACTACGAGCAGTACTTC. It translates to CASGRLNYEQYF. The genes are TRBV7-6 and TRBJ2-7; no definite D call. Germline V gene data show CDR1 as SGHVS and CDR2 as FNYEAQ. CDR3 length equals 12 residues. V lost 8 bases, J lost 3 bases, and 11 bases lay in between.

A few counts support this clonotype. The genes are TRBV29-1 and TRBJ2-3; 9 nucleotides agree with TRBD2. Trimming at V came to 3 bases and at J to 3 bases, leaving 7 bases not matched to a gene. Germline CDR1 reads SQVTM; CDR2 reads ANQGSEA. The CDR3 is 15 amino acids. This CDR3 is CSVEREGLWTDTQYF. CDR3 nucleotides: TGCAGCGTTGAGCGGGAGGGCCTGTGGACAGATACGCAGTATTTT.

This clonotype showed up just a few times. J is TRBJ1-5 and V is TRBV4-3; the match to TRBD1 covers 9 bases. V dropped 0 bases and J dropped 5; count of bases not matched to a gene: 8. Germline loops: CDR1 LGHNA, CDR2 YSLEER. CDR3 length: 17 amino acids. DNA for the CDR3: TGCGCCAGCAGCCAAGAAGTTCTGGACAGGGGATATCAGCCCCAGCATTTT. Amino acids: CASSQEVLDRGYQPQHF.

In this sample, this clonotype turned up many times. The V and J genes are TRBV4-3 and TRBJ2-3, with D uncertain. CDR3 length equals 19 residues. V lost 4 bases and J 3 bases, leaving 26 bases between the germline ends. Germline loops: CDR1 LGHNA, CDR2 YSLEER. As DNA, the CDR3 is TGCGCCAGCAGCCCTATGTTTACGCCCTCCTCGACTGGAACAGATACGCAGTATTTT. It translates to CASSPMFTPSSTGTDTQYF.

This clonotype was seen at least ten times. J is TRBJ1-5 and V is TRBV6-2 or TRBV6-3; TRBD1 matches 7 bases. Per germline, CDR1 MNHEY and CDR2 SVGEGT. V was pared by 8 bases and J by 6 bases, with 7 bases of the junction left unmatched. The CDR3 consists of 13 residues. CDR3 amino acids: CASGRQGTQPQHF. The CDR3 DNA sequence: TGTGCCAGCGGCAGACAGGGTACTCAGCCCCAGCATTTT.